The 23 T cell receptor beta chains reported below all come from one sample, sequenced in a study of CD8+CD57+ T cells in acquired aplastic anemia. The sequenced patients had an expansion of CD8+CD57+ cells seen by flow cytometry. The study profiled TCR beta VDJ and CDR3 using genomic DNA as template. TCRdb re-called the reads through MiXCR, storing one row per CDR3 protein. Of approximately 250,000 distinct CDR3 sequences detected, 82% appear once; the ten largest clones hold roughly two fifths. The sample consisted of sorted CD4+, CD8+, or CD8+CD57+ T cells (not recorded which) from PBMCs. These receptors all come from a human donor with aplastic anemia.

In the case of this clonotype: Because it lacks the conserved phenylalanine or tryptophan at the end, this CDR3 is likely a read error. Because the CDR3's place on the DNA is in doubt, the DNA is left out and the CDR3 is given as listed by TCRdb. The chain couples TRBV7-3 to TRBJ2-1; TRBD1 is the table's D call, not checked against the DNA. Germline V gene sequence: CDR1 SGHTA, CDR2 FQGTGA. The CDR3 is 13 residues long, counting both termini. This CDR3 is CASSSNGTWGQSQ.

Details on this clonotype: Here the CDR3 omits its conserved ending phenylalanine or tryptophan, so a read error is the likely source. The DNA is omitted, as the CDR3 cannot be located on it reliably, and the CDR3 follows TCRdb's listing. V usage is TRBV14 and J usage is TRBJ2-1; TRBD2 was called by the table and not checked on the DNA. Germline V gene sequence: CDR1 SGHDN, CDR2 FVKESK. The CDR3 length equals 13 residues, ends included. CDR3 sequence: CASSQRWEGSFFV.

This rearrangement joins TRBV7-9 to TRBJ1-1; D call uncertain. This CDR3 region has 17 residues. Trimming stripped 1 base from V and 8 bases from J, with 23 bases between. CDR1 SEHNR and CDR2 FQNEAQ come from the germline V gene (reference sequence). The CDR3 nucleotides are TGTGCCAGCAGCTTAGAGGACTGCCCCGTGGTGAACGCCGAAGCTTTCTTT. Translating gives CASSLEDCPVVNAEAFF.

V usage is TRBV29-1 and J usage is TRBJ1-1; D unclear. This CDR3 is 12 amino acids long. V gave up 0 bases and J gave up 4 bases, with 6 bases separating them. The germline CDR1 and CDR2 sequences are SQVTM and ANQGSEA. CDR3 in amino acids: CSVEDRGTEAFF. For the CDR3, the DNA is TGCAGCGTTGAAGATCGGGGCACTGAAGCTTTCTTT.

Details on this clonotype: A clone one base away is much larger, so this may be a read error. In this CDR3 the conserved last residue, phenylalanine or tryptophan, is missing, so a read error is likely. The DNA is left out, because the CDR3 cannot be placed on it with certainty; the CDR3 is given as TCRdb lists it. This chain connects TRBV2 to TRBJ1-1; TRBD1 is the table's D call and was not checked against the DNA. Germline CDR1 and CDR2: SNHLY and FYNNEI. The CDR3 length is 15 residues, termini included. CDR3 residues: CASGDGGTDTQYVVP.

This clonotype was found many times. The rearrangement links TRBV2 to TRBJ1-1; possibly TRBD1 for D (6 bases). Trimming removed 10 bases from V and 4 bases from J, with 13 bases in between. The CDR3 is 12 residues long. CDR1 is SNHLY and CDR2 is FYNNEI in the germline V gene. CDR3 in DNA: TGTGCCACCTCAAACAGGGTCACTGAAGCTTTCTTT. Translating it yields CATSNRVTEAFF.

The chain combines TRBV7-8 with TRBJ1-6, with D hard to call. CDR3 size: 16 residues. V was shortened by 5 bases and J by 15 bases, with 26 bases between the two germline ends. The germline V gene encodes CDR1 SGHVS and CDR2 FQNEAQ. DNA of the CDR3: TGTGCCAGCAGCGTAGAGGGAGGTCCCGATACGCAGTACCTCCACTTT. Protein product: CASSVEGGPDTQYLHF.

This clonotype appeared a single time. The chain combines TRBV2 with TRBJ1-1; TRBD1 aligns across 8 bases. V shed 7 bases and J 3 bases; nucleotides not matched to a gene: 4. Germline assignment: CDR1 SNHLY and CDR2 FYNNEI. The CDR3 extends over 13 amino acids. CDR3 nucleotides: TGTGCCAGCATTCTGGACAGGGACACTGAAGCTTTCTTT. Translation: CASILDRDTEAFF. Combining the CDR3 with reference TRBV2 and TRBJ1-1 gives the whole variable domain EPEVTQTPSHQVTQMGQEVILRCVPISNHLYFYWYRQILGQKVEFLVSFYNNEISEKSEIFDDQFSVERPDGSNFTLKIRSTKLEDSAMYFCASILDRDTEAFFGQGTRLTVV.

With respect to this clonotype: A junction end diverges from the germline sequence, so it may reflect a read error. The rearrangement uses TRBV7-2 and TRBJ1-2; no firm D call. CDR1 is SGHTA, CDR2 FQGNSA, per germline. The CDR3 consists of 13 residues. The DNA for the CDR3 is TGTGCCAGCAGCTTTGCTCCGCCCGGGGAGCAGTCCTTC. Translation: CASSFAPPGEQSF.

The V call is TRBV7-3, the J call TRBJ2-3; TRBD2 matches at 11 bases. Germline trimming cut 3 bases from V and 5 bases from J; bases unmatched to any gene: 10. The CDR3 runs to 17 residues. Per the germline V gene, CDR1 is SGHTA and CDR2 is FQGTGA. CDR3: CASSFMLAGGPGDTQYF. In DNA form, the CDR3 reads TGTGCCAGCAGCTTCATGTTAGCGGGGGGGCCAGGAGATACGCAGTATTTT.

J is TRBJ1-1 and V is TRBV15; D gene uncertain. The CDR3 is 14 residues long. Germline V CDR1 and CDR2: LNHNV, YYDKDF (reference sequence). Trimming removed 1 base from V and 0 bases from J, with 6 bases in between. For the CDR3, the DNA is TGTGCCACCAGCAGAGGACGGATGAACACTGAAGCTTTCTTT. Translating gives CATSRGRMNTEAFF.

Here the CDR3 DNA reads TGTGCCAGCAGCTTTGGGGGGGACAGGGGGGTTCAGCCCCAGCATTTT. This translates into CASSFGGDRGVQPQHF. This chain uses TRBV2 with TRBJ1-5, with TRBD1 identical over 11 bases. V lost 6 bases, J lost 6 bases, and 10 bases stayed unmatched. Per the germline V gene, CDR1 is SNHLY and CDR2 is FYNNEI. The CDR3 consists of 16 residues. Looking up the rest from reference TRBV2 and TRBJ1-5 gives the full variable domain: EPEVTQTPSHQVTQMGQEVILRCVPISNHLYFYWYRQILGQKVEFLVSFYNNEISEKSEIFDDQFSVERPDGSNFTLKIRSTKLEDSAMYFCASSFGGDRGVQPQHFGDGTRLSIL.

For this clonotype: One end of the junction is discordant with germline, which a read error may explain. The CDR3 is CASSFHLSGNTEAFF. CDR3 bases: TGTGCCAGCAGCTTTCATCTAAGCGGGAACACCGAAGCTTTCTTC. The chain links TRBV7-9 to TRBJ1-1; D unresolved. CDR3 size: 15 residues. Germline-derived CDR1 and CDR2 are SEHNR and FQNEAQ (reference sequence).

This clonotype was detected a few times. CDR3 amino acids: CASSSGWRQYF. CDR3 nucleotides: TGTGCCAGTAGTTCCGGCTGGCGACAGTACTTC. The chain uses TRBV19 and TRBJ2-5; no reliable D call. CDR1 is LNHDA, CDR2 SQIVND, per germline (reference sequence). This CDR3 contains 11 residues. The V and J ends lost 5 bases and 11 bases respectively, with 12 bases between them.

The chain couples TRBV7-9 to TRBJ2-3, with D perhaps matching TRBD2 (5 bases). In germline, CDR1 is SEHNR, CDR2 FQNEAQ (reference sequence). This CDR3 is built from 14 residues. With 7 bases removed from V and 4 bases from J, the gap between germline ends came to 15 bases. The CDR3 is CASTFVGGPDTQYF. The CDR3 bases are TGTGCCAGCACCTTCGTCGGAGGTCCAGATACGCAGTATTTT.

The chain has TRBV6-6 and TRBJ2-7, with 7 bases fitting TRBD1. The CDR3 is 11 amino acids. The junction had 2 bases not matched to a gene; V was cut back by 6 bases and J by 6 bases. In germline, CDR1 is MNHNY, CDR2 SVGAGI (reference sequence). The DNA of the CDR3 is TGTGCCAGCAGAACAGGGGCCGAGCAGTACTTC. It codes for CASRTGAEQYF.

This clonotype was seen just once. The V gene is TRBV20-1, the J gene TRBJ2-7; 7 nucleotides match TRBD1. Losses at the gene ends were 1 base for V and 5 bases for J; bases not matched to a gene: 8. This CDR3 spans 14 amino acids. Germline values: CDR1 DFQATT, CDR2 SNEGSKA (reference sequence). For the CDR3, the DNA is TGCAGTGCTAGAGCTCATCTAGGGGGCGACGAGCAGTACTTC. Translated, it gives CSARAHLGGDEQYF.

The chain employs TRBV2 and TRBJ1-4, with no clear D. The V end lost 1 base, the J end lost 5 bases, and 11 bases lay between the germline ends. The CDR3 runs 15 residues. Germline V CDR1 and CDR2: SNHLY, FYNNEI. The CDR3 loop is CASSEGNVGNEKLFF. CDR3 DNA: TGTGCCAGCAGTGAAGGGAATGTAGGGAATGAAAAACTGTTTTTT.

As for this clonotype: The junction departs from germline at one end; a sequencing error may be responsible. DNA of the CDR3: TGTGCCAGCAGCTTCGGGGGAAGAGATACTCAGTATTTT. Its protein is CASSFGGRDTQYF. The rearrangement uses TRBV7-8 and TRBJ2-3, with D maybe TRBD2 (6 bases). Germline V CDR1 and CDR2: SGHVS, FQNEAQ. This CDR3 spans 13 amino acids.

The chain uses TRBV2 and TRBJ2-3; 15 bases line up with TRBD2. V shed 6 bases, J shed 6 bases, and the junction held 13 bases outside the gene matches. The CDR3 is 18 amino acids. Germline V gene lookup returns CDR1 SNHLY and CDR2 FYNNEI. CDR3 in DNA: TGTGCCAGCAGCTTGGGTGGACTAGCGGGGGGGAGGAGGGATACGCAGTATTTT. Translating gives CASSLGGLAGGRRDTQYF.

With regard to this clonotype: Since the CDR3 does not end with the conserved phenylalanine or tryptophan, this likely comes from a read error. The limits of the CDR3 on the DNA are not certain, so only TCRdb's listed CDR3 is given. The chain has TRBV7-9 and TRBJ2-3. Germline lookup yields CDR1 SEHNR and CDR2 FQNEAQ (reference sequence). Both ends counted, the CDR3 spans 13 residues. The CDR3 reads CASSLDNLDTNTD.

The count of this clonotype is one. The chain links TRBV7-8 to TRBJ2-3; tentative D call: TRBD2 (6 bases). Germline V gives CDR1 SGHVS, CDR2 FQNEAQ. The CDR3 is 15 residues long. Trimming left V 5 bases short and J 6 bases short, with 18 bases between. CDR3 bases: TGTGCCAGCAGCGGATTGCTGGAGGGAAACGATACGCAGTATTTT. Translated: CASSGLLEGNDTQYF. Drawing the rest from reference TRBV7-8 and TRBJ2-3, the complete variable domain is GAGVSQSPRYKVAKRGQDVALRCDPISGHVSLFWYQQALGQGPEFLTYFQNEAQLDKSGLPSDRFFAERPEGSVSTLKIQRTQQEDSAVYLCASSGLLEGNDTQYFGPGTRLTVL.

J is TRBJ1-2 and V is TRBV7-9; the match to TRBD1 covers 8 bases. CDR3 length equals 15 residues. In germline, CDR1 is SEHNR, CDR2 FQNEAQ (reference sequence). With V trimmed by 6 bases and J by 5 bases, 11 bases remained unmatched. CDR3 sequence reads: CASRPGQGRGYGYTF. CDR3 in DNA: TGTGCCAGCAGGCCTGGACAGGGAAGGGGTTATGGCTACACCTTC.